Listed below are T cell receptor beta chains from one sample, sequenced in a study of identical twins. TCRdb recomputed calls from the 5' RACE reads with MiXCR, one row per CDR3 protein. Of hundreds of thousands of distinct CDR3 sequences detected, over 9% appear once; the ten largest clones hold about 7%. The sample was also linked to a second study, of yellow fever vaccine responses in identical twins.

Specimen: CD8+ T cells sorted from blood. The receptors were sampled from a young woman in good health. CDR3s include the opening cysteine and the closing phenylalanine or tryptophan.

j_gene	v_gene	CDR3aa
TRBJ2-3	TRBV4-2	CASAGELAATDTQYF
TRBJ2-5	TRBV5-5	CASSSTPSGSLETQYF
TRBJ1-1	TRBV5-1	CASSLARGGGMNTEAFF
TRBJ1-1	TRBV5-1	CASSTYRTNKTPRTLNSEAFF
TRBJ2-3	TRBV5-6	CASSPGGNTQYF
TRBJ2-2	TRBV7-3	CASSFETGELFF
TRBJ2-5	TRBV9	CASSVDAGEQETQYF
TRBJ1-1	TRBV7-8	CASINRGGRNTEAFF
TRBJ1-1	TRBV3-1	CASSQDWRRDTEAFF
TRBJ2-7	TRBV6-5	CASSPLTGGIYEQYF
TRBJ2-2	TRBV7-6	CASSLEWRGTGELFF
TRBJ2-2	TRBV27	CASRPTSERNGELFF
TRBJ2-7	TRBV14	CASSPSGGVSYEQYF
TRBJ2-1	TRBV3-1	CASSQEVIAEQFF
TRBJ2-2	TRBV5-1	CASSLSGLSYTGELFF
TRBJ1-2	TRBV7-9	CASSHAGQAGYGYTF
TRBJ2-3	TRBV12-3/TRBV12-4	CASSEAPGTSTDTQYF
TRBJ2-3	TRBV27	CASSLSSVVGISTDTQYF
TRBJ2-7	TRBV9	CASSGSGLWDEQYF
TRBJ2-1	TRBV12-3/TRBV12-4	CATTGTEDPYKLSFNEQFF
TRBJ2-1	TRBV11-2	CASSLGGPGLAGHNEQFF